A selection of T cell receptor beta chains follows, all from one sample in a study of T cells in Graves' hyperthyroidism and ophthalmopathy. MiXCR, run by TCRdb on the multiplex PCR reads, gives a single entry per CDR3 protein. In the table there are about 560,000 distinct CDR3 sequences, around 42% of which are singletons. Sequenced sample: peripheral blood or thyroid tissue (not recorded which). The receptors shown here come from a woman younger than 30 with Graves' hyperthyroidism. Both conserved end residues are part of each CDR3. A D gene is named only where the DNA matches it firmly. Rows may omit the clone size; those that give it use once, few, many or a size class.

D gene | J gene | clone size | V gene | CDR3 DNA | CDR3 protein
TRBD1 | TRBJ2-7 | few | TRBV10-3 | TGTGCCATCAGTGAGGGACAGGGGGCGCGGGAGCAGTACTTC | CAISEGQGAREQYF
. | TRBJ1-4 | few | TRBV7-8 | TGTGCCAGCAGCTTATCGTCAACAGAGGGGGGGGAAAAACTGTTTTTT | CASSLSSTEGGEKLFF
. | TRBJ1-1 | . | TRBV7-2 | TGTGCCAGCAGCTTATCGGGACAAAGTGAAGCTTTCTTT | CASSLSGQSEAFF
. | TRBJ1-3 | . | TRBV25-1 | TGTGCCAGCGGACCCATATTCAGCTCTGGAAACACCATATATTTT | CASGPIFSSGNTIYF
TRBD1 | TRBJ2-7 | . | TRBV9 | TGTGCCAGCAGCGTAGCAGGGACAGCGATCTACGAGCAGTACTTC | CASSVAGTAIYEQYF
. | TRBJ2-7 | . | TRBV24-1 | TGTGCCGGCAGTCCACCCAGGGGCAATCACGAGCAGTACTTC | CAGSPPRGNHEQYF
. | TRBJ1-4 | . | TRBV29-1 | TGCAGCGTTGAGGACAGTGAAAAACTGTTTTTT | CSVEDSEKLFF
TRBD1 | TRBJ1-1 | many | TRBV7-9 | TGTGCCAGCAGCTTAGGGCCAGGGGGCACTGAAGCTTTCTTT | CASSLGPGGTEAFF
TRBD1 | TRBJ1-5 | . | TRBV12-3/TRBV12-4 | TGTGCCAGCAGTGAGGGACAGAGGAGCAATCAGCCCCAGCATTTT | CASSEGQRSNQPQHF
. | TRBJ2-2 | few | TRBV6-5 | TGTGCCAGCAAATTCAGGACCACCGGGGAGCTGTTTTTT | CASKFRTTGELFF
. | TRBJ1-1 | few | TRBV19 | TGTGCCAGTAGTATTTCCCTTTTGACTGAAGCTTTCTTT | CASSISLLTEAFF
TRBD1 | TRBJ1-1 | . | TRBV7-9 | TGTGCCAGCAGCCCGCAGGGGGCGGCCGCCGTGAACACTGAAGCTTTCTTT | CASSPQGAAAVNTEAFF
. | TRBJ2-7 | few | TRBV7-9 | TGTGCCAGCAGCCATCCTAGGGGAGAGCAGTACTTC | CASSHPRGEQYF
. | TRBJ1-3 | . | TRBV7-9 | TGTGCCAGCAGCGCCGACCCAGACAGCCCGGCCCGGACACACTCTGGAAACACCATATATTTT | CASSADPDSPARTHSGNTIYF
. | TRBJ2-6 | many | TRBV29-1 | TGCAGCGTTGAGGAAAGGCAGGGGGGCTCTGGGGCCAACGTCCTGACTTTC | CSVEERQGGSGANVLTF
. | TRBJ2-7 | many | TRBV24-1 | TGTGCCACCAGTGACCGACTACCGGGACGGGTGGCCTACGAGCAGTACTTC | CATSDRLPGRVAYEQYF
TRBD1 | TRBJ1-1 | . | TRBV9 | TGTGCCAGCAGCATCAGGGGGCGGCCTGAAGCTTTCTTT | CASSIRGRPEAFF
. | TRBJ2-2 | few | TRBV19 | TGTGCCAGTAGTACCGCGAAGGGTGACACCGGGGAGCTGTTTTTT | CASSTAKGDTGELFF
. | TRBJ2-5 | . | TRBV7-2 | TGCGCCAGCAGCCAAGAACCCGGGTTCCAAGAGACCCAGTACTTC | CASSQEPGFQETQYF
. | TRBJ1-5 | many | TRBV15 | TGTGCCACCAGCCCAGGGGCCAGTAGCAATCAGCCCCAGCATTTT | CATSPGASSNQPQHF